Following are 19 T cell receptor beta chains from one sample sequenced in a study of OX40 agonist ivuxolimab in advanced cancers. Clones were read by immunoSEQ multiplex PCR, and TCRdb kept only the in-frame ones, dropping some. The table lists around 56,000 clones, approximately 80% of them singletons, with about 4.7% in the top ten. Sequences were derived from CD4+ or CD8+ T cells sorted from blood, sampled in a trial of the OX40 agonist ivuxolimab. These receptors were obtained from an adult with an advanced solid tumor such as melanoma, head and neck, liver or kidney cancer.

The V and J genes are TRBV2 and TRBJ2-2; perhaps TRBD2 as D (5 bases). V lost 10 bases, J lost 4 bases, and 13 bases lay in between. This CDR3 contains 13 residues. In germline, CDR1 is SNHLY, CDR2 FYNNEI. This CDR3 reads CATWESSTGELFF. As DNA, the CDR3 is TGTGCCACGTGGGAGAGCAGCACCGGGGAGCTGTTTTTT.

The rearrangement uses TRBV7-9 and TRBJ2-7; no clear D. The CDR3 totals 14 residues. V lost 0 bases, J lost 4 bases, and 10 bases lay in between. Germline-derived CDR1 and CDR2 are SEHNR and FQNEAQ (reference sequence). The CDR3 here is CASSLAGFGYEQYF. In DNA form, the CDR3 reads TGTGCCAGCAGCTTAGCAGGGTTCGGATACGAGCAGTACTTC.

V usage is TRBV27 and J usage is TRBJ2-7; 12 bases match TRBD2. The length of the CDR3 is 15 residues. The germline CDR1 and CDR2 sequences are MNHEY and SMNVEV (reference sequence). With 4 bases clipped from V and 2 bases from J, the junction kept 3 bases outside the gene matches. CDR3 loop: CASSSRTSGAYEQYF. DNA of the CDR3: TGTGCCAGCAGTTCAAGGACTAGCGGGGCCTACGAGCAGTACTTC.

V usage is TRBV29-1 and J usage is TRBJ2-1; 10 bases match TRBD2. V lost 7 bases, J lost 4 bases, and 7 bases stayed unmatched. CDR1 is SQVTM, CDR2 ANQGSEA, per germline. The CDR3 runs 14 residues. CDR3 sequence: CSARGAGGYNEQFF. CDR3 nucleotides: TGCAGCGCCCGGGGAGCGGGGGGGTACAATGAGCAGTTCTTC.

This chain connects TRBV7-9 to TRBJ2-3; 8 positions agree with TRBD2. V was clipped by 10 bases and J by 5 bases; unmatched bases: 5. This CDR3 has 12 amino acids. Germline V gene data show CDR1 as SEHNR and CDR2 as FQNEAQ (reference sequence). The CDR3 bases are TGTGCCATTCAGCGGGGGAAAGATACGCAGTATTTT. It specifies CAIQRGKDTQYF.

V gene TRBV7-8 combines with J gene TRBJ1-1; D is uncertain. Germline loops: CDR1 SGHVS, CDR2 FQNEAQ. The CDR3 runs 15 residues. V gave up 5 bases and J gave up 2 bases, with 15 bases separating them. The DNA for the CDR3 is TGTGCCAGCAGCCTCTCCGGACCGATAAACACTGAAGCTTTCTTT. Translated: CASSLSGPINTEAFF.

The chain recombines TRBV11-2 with TRBJ2-1, with 9 bases lining up with TRBD1. The CDR3 covers 15 residues. V lost 4 bases to trimming and J lost 8 bases; unmatched junction nucleotides: 9. Germline V gives CDR1 SGHAT, CDR2 FQNNGV. The DNA of the CDR3 is TGTGCCAGCAGCTCTACGGGACAGGGCTTTCATGAGCAGTTCTTC. This encodes CASSSTGQGFHEQFF.

The rearrangement uses TRBV28 and TRBJ2-7, with D perhaps TRBD1 (5 bases). CDR1 MDHEN and CDR2 SYDVKM come from the germline V gene. Trimming removed 2 bases from V and 6 bases from J, with 17 bases in between. This CDR3 is 15 amino acids long. The CDR3: CASSLVVAGIGEQYF. In DNA form, the CDR3 reads TGTGCCAGCAGTTTAGTGGTGGCAGGGATCGGCGAGCAGTACTTC.

This clone was recorded once. The chain couples TRBV11-2 to TRBJ1-4; D call uncertain. Trimming cost V 4 bases and J 4 bases, with 10 bases left between them. There are 14 residues in the CDR3. Germline CDR1 reads SGHAT; CDR2 reads FQNNGV. The DNA of the CDR3 is TGTGCCAGCAGCTGGCCGGGGATTAATGAAAAACTGTTTTTT. Its protein is CASSWPGINEKLFF.

The rearrangement joins TRBV28 to TRBJ2-2; 13 nucleotides agree with TRBD2. This CDR3 has 15 amino acids. With V trimmed by 10 bases and J by 4 bases, 6 bases remained unmatched. Germline CDR1 reads MDHEN; CDR2 reads SYDVKM. Written as DNA, the CDR3 is TGTGCCACCGGACTAGCGGGAGAAGGCACCGGGGAGCTGTTTTTT. It translates to CATGLAGEGTGELFF.

The table lists this clone with a count of one. The rearrangement joins TRBV29-1 to TRBJ2-3, with 12 bases that match TRBD2. CDR3 length: 14 amino acids. V lost 7 bases and J lost 4; bases outside the gene matches: 6. Per the germline V gene, CDR1 is SQVTM and CDR2 is ANQGSEA. The CDR3 here is CSATSGRSADTQYF. Written as DNA, the CDR3 is TGCAGCGCCACTAGCGGGAGGAGCGCAGATACGCAGTATTTT.

The chain is built from TRBV2 and TRBJ2-2; TRBD1 might be the D (6 bases). Germline V lookup: CDR1 SNHLY, CDR2 FYNNEI. Deletions cut 4 bases from V and 3 bases from J, with 9 bases between. This CDR3 has 14 amino acids. The CDR3 protein is CASSGTDYTGELFF. Here the CDR3 DNA reads TGTGCCAGCAGTGGGACAGACTACACCGGGGAGCTGTTTTTT.

The chain uses TRBV28 and TRBJ2-7; 7 bases line up with TRBD2. CDR3 length: 13 amino acids. Germline CDR1 and CDR2: MDHEN and SYDVKM. V dropped 2 bases and J dropped 7; count of bases not matched to a gene: 5. CDR3 in DNA: TGTGCCAGCAGTTTAACCAGGGAGGGGGAGCAGTACTTC. Its translation: CASSLTREGEQYF.

The chain employs TRBV29-1 and TRBJ2-4; TRBD1 matches at 7 bases. V was clipped by 1 base and J by 8 bases; unmatched bases: 11. The germline V gene encodes CDR1 SQVTM and CDR2 ANQGSEA. The CDR3 sequence is 15 residues long. The CDR3 coding sequence is TGCAGCGTTGAAGGTGGCACAGGGGAACTGGACATTCAGTACTTC. It encodes CSVEGGTGELDIQYF.

Comments on this clone: The junction does not match germline at one end; this may be a read error. The chain has TRBV7-7 and TRBJ2-5, with 8 bases aligning to TRBD2. This CDR3 comprises 16 residues. CDR1 is SSHAT and CDR2 is FNYEAQ in the germline V gene (reference sequence). CDR3 protein: CASSPTAGGLTETQYF. The CDR3 bases are TGTGCTAGCAGTCCCACCGCGGGGGGCCTTACAGAGACCCAGTACTTC.

This rearrangement joins TRBV7-9 to TRBJ2-5; D possibly uses TRBD1 or TRBD2 (5 bases each). The germline V gene has CDR1 SEHNR and CDR2 FQNEAQ (reference sequence). There are 15 residues in the CDR3. The germline V and J ends were trimmed by 1 base and 4 bases, with 13 bases remaining between them. The CDR3 bases are TGTGCCAGCAGCTTAGTGCGGTCAGGGACAGAGACCCAGTACTTC. It translates to CASSLVRSGTETQYF.

V gene TRBV11-2 combines with J gene TRBJ2-1; 8 nucleotides align to TRBD1. V dropped 5 bases and J dropped 3; count of bases not matched to a gene: 3. This CDR3 comprises 14 residues. Germline loops: CDR1 SGHAT, CDR2 FQNNGV. This chain's CDR3 is CASSPGGVYNEQFF. The CDR3 nucleotides are TGTGCCAGCAGCCCAGGGGGCGTCTACAATGAGCAGTTCTTC.

V and J are TRBV27 and TRBJ1-4; a weak D match, TRBD1 (5 bases). Per germline, CDR1 MNHEY and CDR2 SMNVEV (reference sequence). V lost 0 bases and J 4 bases, leaving 9 bases between the germline ends. The CDR3 consists of 15 residues. CDR3 loop: CASSLSGPSNEKLFF. As DNA, the CDR3 is TGTGCCAGCAGTTTATCGGGGCCGAGTAATGAAAAACTGTTTTTT.

The chain links TRBV6-1 to TRBJ1-6; TRBD1 agrees at 12 bases. The CDR3 contains 14 residues. J was trimmed by 13 bases and V by 6 bases; bases with no gene match: 7. Germline V lookup: CDR1 MNHNS, CDR2 SASEGT. The CDR3 region is CASRTRDRGLPLHF. In DNA form, the CDR3 reads TGTGCCAGCAGGACCCGGGACAGGGGGCTTCCCCTCCACTTT.